Shown below are 29 T cell receptor beta chains from a single sample sequenced in a study of T cell responses to AZD1222 COVID-19 vaccine (dated by TCRdb to the early 2020s). What this sample's time point label stands for: baseline before first vaccination. The intended sense of this specimen's treatment or condition label: meningococcal conjugate vaccine given as trial control. Library creation used the immunoSEQ multiplex PCR assay. TCRdb provides this immuneACCESS table in a form limited to in-frame rearrangements. Some clones are lacking; in checked studies, under half of them reflect an unresolved V gene, and why the rest are absent is not known. Counted in this sample were 120,000 or so clones; about 90% of them appeared once. About 4% of the sample rests with the top ten. This material consisted of peripheral blood, taken on day 0 of MenACWY control vaccination. The receptors were gathered from an adult in good health.

This rearrangement joins TRBV6-4 to TRBJ2-5, with 11 bases fitting TRBD2. The germline gives CDR1 MRHNA, CDR2 SNTAGT. The CDR3 is made up of 15 amino acids. V was clipped by 3 bases and J by 2 bases; unmatched bases: 2. CDR3 residues: CASSEGTSGQETQYF. For the CDR3, the DNA is TGTGCCAGCAGTGAGGGGACTAGCGGTCAAGAGACCCAGTACTTC.

The chain is built from TRBV18 and TRBJ2-1; D is undetermined. V lost 2 bases to trimming and J lost 7 bases, with 18 bases between them. CDR1 KGHSH and CDR2 LQKENI come from the germline V gene. This CDR3 is 16 amino acids long. Here the CDR3 reads CASSPDSRSMRNEQFF. CDR3 DNA: TGTGCCAGCTCACCAGACTCCAGGAGCATGAGGAATGAGCAGTTCTTC. The variable domain in full, completed from reference TRBV18 and TRBJ2-1, reads NAGVMQNPRHLVRRRGQEARLRCSPMKGHSHVYWYRQLPEEGLKFMVYLQKENIIDESGMPKERFSAEFPKEGPSILRIQQVVRGDSAAYFCASSPDSRSMRNEQFFGPGTRLTVL.

This clone is a singleton in its sample. The genes are TRBV6-4 and TRBJ2-1; 10 nucleotides match TRBD2. This CDR3 has 13 amino acids. V was pared by 5 bases and J by 9 bases, with 4 bases of the junction left unmatched. CDR1 MRHNA and CDR2 SNTAGT come from the germline V gene. The chain's CDR3 is CASSLAGEGEQFF. In DNA form, the CDR3 reads TGTGCCAGCAGTCTAGCGGGGGAGGGTGAGCAGTTCTTC.

In nucleotides, the CDR3 is TGTGCCAGCAGCGCCCAGGGGGCTAGCGGGAGGGAGGAGCAGTACTTC. It specifies CASSAQGASGREEQYF. The V and J genes are TRBV9 and TRBJ2-7, with 12 bases matching TRBD2. This CDR3 has 16 amino acids. CDR1 and CDR2 from the germline V gene are SGDLS and YYNGEE. V shed 3 bases and J 7 bases; nucleotides not matched to a gene: 11. The complete variable domain, with remaining parts taken from reference TRBV9 and TRBJ2-7, reads DSGVTQTPKHLITATGQRVTLRCSPRSGDLSVYWYQQSLDQGLQFLIQYYNGEERAKGNILERFSAQQFPDLHSELNLSSLELGDSALYFCASSAQGASGREEQYFGPGTRLTVT.

The V gene is TRBV10-1, the J gene TRBJ2-1, with D possibly TRBD2 on 5 matching bases. Germline CDR1 is WNHNN and CDR2 is SYGVQD (reference sequence). Trimming removed 0 bases at V and 6 bases at J, with 18 bases between. CDR3 size: 17 residues. CDR3: CASSESRASGLLNEQFF. CDR3 coding DNA: TGCGCCAGCAGTGAGTCACGGGCCTCCGGACTTCTCAATGAGCAGTTCTTC.

The CDR3 sequence is CASSLEGTGVTQYF. The CDR3 coding sequence is TGTGCCAGCAGCTTAGAGGGGACAGGGGTGACCCAGTACTTC. The genes are TRBV7-9 and TRBJ2-5, with 10 bases aligning to TRBD1. The germline V gene encodes CDR1 SEHNR and CDR2 FQNEAQ (reference sequence). With V trimmed by 1 base and J by 7 bases, 3 bases remained unmatched. CDR3 size: 14 residues.

CDR3 sequence (DNA): TGTGCCAGCAGTTACTCCCTCGCGACAGGGGGCACTGAAGCTTTCTTT. Encoded protein: CASSYSLATGGTEAFF. V gene TRBV6-2 or TRBV6-3 combines with J gene TRBJ1-1, with TRBD1 matching over 9 bases. The trim removed 0 bases at V and 4 bases at J, leaving 6 bases unmatched. The CDR3 sequence is 16 residues long. Germline assignment: CDR1 MNHEY and CDR2 SVGEGT.

The gene calls are TRBV18 and TRBJ2-7, with D maybe TRBD1 (7 bases). The CDR3 is 15 amino acids. Trimming removed 3 bases from V and 3 bases from J, with 15 bases in between. Germline V lookup: CDR1 KGHSH, CDR2 LQKENI. The CDR3 DNA reads TGTGCCAGCTCACCCGGGGGCCAGGGGGGCTACGAGCAGTACTTC. It translates to CASSPGGQGGYEQYF.

The CDR3, as DNA: TGCAGCGTTGAACCTAGCGGGAGTTTAACGCAGTATTTT. This encodes CSVEPSGSLTQYF. This sequence joins TRBV29-1 and TRBJ2-3, with TRBD2 matching 10 bases. J lost 9 bases, V lost 2 bases, and 5 bases had no gene match. The length of the CDR3 is 13 residues. In germline, CDR1 is SQVTM, CDR2 ANQGSEA.

The gene calls are TRBV5-4 and TRBJ2-5; perhaps TRBD2 as D (7 bases). This CDR3 region has 14 residues. Trimming left V 1 base short and J 5 bases short, with 12 bases between. Germline CDR1 reads SGHNT; CDR2 reads YYREEE (reference sequence). CDR3 DNA: TGTGCCAGCAGCTTGAAGGGGGGGAGGGAGACCCAGTACTTC. Its protein product is CASSLKGGRETQYF.

This chain links TRBV6-1 with TRBJ1-5; 9 nucleotides match TRBD1. V dropped 4 bases and J dropped 2; count of bases not matched to a gene: 12. This CDR3 region has 18 residues. Looked up from germline, CDR1 is MNHNS and CDR2 is SASEGT. CDR3 DNA: TGTGCCAGCAGTGTCCCGGGACAGGGACCGGGGGGCAATCAGCCCCAGCATTTT. This translates into CASSVPGQGPGGNQPQHF.

The V gene is TRBV3-1 (or the pseudogene TRBV3-2), the J gene TRBJ1-2, with TRBD1 matching over 7 bases. This CDR3 has 16 residues. Germline trimming cut 0 bases from V and 8 bases from J; bases unmatched to any gene: 12. The V gene's germline CDR1 is LGHDT and CDR2 YNNKEL (reference sequence). Here the CDR3 DNA reads TGTGCCAGCAGCCAAGATGAGGAGGGGGCAATGTGGGGCTACACCTTC. It specifies CASSQDEEGAMWGYTF.

The chain carries TRBV6-5 and TRBJ1-1; no firm D call. The V end was cut by 7 bases, the J end by 0 bases, with 15 bases between. The CDR3 totals 15 residues. Germline CDR1 MNHEY, CDR2 SVGAGI. The CDR3 spells CASTQVQNLNTEAFF. The DNA for the CDR3 is TGTGCCAGCACCCAGGTCCAAAACTTGAACACTGAAGCTTTCTTT.

V usage is TRBV19 and J usage is TRBJ1-2, with TRBD1 identical over 8 bases. V lost 5 bases to trimming and J lost 2 bases; unmatched junction nucleotides: 4. Germline values: CDR1 LNHDA, CDR2 SQIVND (reference sequence). This CDR3 region has 14 residues. The CDR3, as DNA: TGTGCCAGTAGTCTCAGGGGGCTGAACTATGGCTACACCTTC. It translates to CASSLRGLNYGYTF. The whole variable domain, filled in from reference TRBV19 and TRBJ1-2, reads DGGITQSPKYLFRKEGQNVTLSCEQNLNHDAMYWYRQDPGQGLRLIYYSQIVNDFQKGDIAEGYSVSREKKESFPLTVTSAQKNPTAFYLCASSLRGLNYGYTFGSGTRLTVV.

V usage is TRBV24-1 and J usage is TRBJ2-5; D unclear. CDR1 KGHDR and CDR2 SFDVKD come from the germline V gene. V lost 6 bases and J lost 0, with 13 bases in between. The CDR3 has 15 residues. Here the CDR3 reads CATSRSDPYQETQYF. CDR3 DNA: TGTGCCACCAGTCGGAGCGATCCGTACCAAGAGACCCAGTACTTC.

The chain carries TRBV27 and TRBJ2-2; 9 nucleotides agree with TRBD2. Germline V gives CDR1 MNHEY, CDR2 SMNVEV (reference sequence). V was clipped by 5 bases and J by 5 bases; unmatched bases: 9. The CDR3 is made up of 16 amino acids. The CDR3 reads CASSLWGGRVTGELFF. The CDR3 region has the DNA TGTGCCAGCAGTCTCTGGGGCGGGAGGGTAACCGGGGAGCTGTTTTTT.

The CDR3 sequence: CASGGFVDTQYF. DNA for the CDR3: TGTGCCAGCGGAGGTTTCGTAGATACGCAGTATTTT. This chain connects TRBV28 to TRBJ2-3; a possible D gene is TRBD2 (5 bases). The CDR3 is 12 amino acids. Germline lookup yields CDR1 MDHEN and CDR2 SYDVKM. Trimming removed 8 bases at V and 5 bases at J, with 11 bases between. Together with reference TRBV28 and TRBJ2-3, the CDR3 gives the full variable domain: DVKVTQSSRYLVKRTGEKVFLECVQDMDHENMFWYRQDPGLGLRLIYFSYDVKMKEKGDIPEGYSVSREKKERFSLILESASTNQTSMYLCASGGFVDTQYFGPGTRLTVL.

This rearrangement joins TRBV5-1 to TRBJ2-1; 9 bases are a match to TRBD2. Per the germline V gene, CDR1 is SGHRS and CDR2 is YFSETQ. The ends lost 0 bases at V and 4 bases at J; junction bases unmatched: 5. This CDR3 has 16 residues. The CDR3 nucleotides are TGCGCCAGCAGCTTGGTACTAGCGGGCTTTTACAATGAGCAGTTCTTC. It specifies CASSLVLAGFYNEQFF.

This chain uses TRBV27 with TRBJ2-3; TRBD2 matches at 8 bases. V was pared by 3 bases and J by 3 bases, with 2 bases of the junction left unmatched. The germline V gene encodes CDR1 MNHEY and CDR2 SMNVEV (reference sequence). This CDR3 has 14 amino acids. The CDR3 spells CASSFAGGTDTQYF. In nucleotides, the CDR3 is TGTGCCAGCAGTTTTGCGGGGGGAACAGATACGCAGTATTTT.

This clone appeared a few times. CDR3 sequence reads: CASSPTGFTGELFF. The CDR3 DNA follows: TGTGCCAGCAGCCCTACAGGGTTCACCGGGGAGCTGTTTTTT. V and J are TRBV5-4 and TRBJ2-2; possibly TRBD1 for D (6 bases). Germline CDR1 and CDR2: SGHNT and YYREEE (reference sequence). The CDR3 consists of 14 residues. Trimming left V 4 bases short and J 4 bases short, with 11 bases between.

In DNA, the CDR3 is TGTGCCAGCAGCCAACCTAGGACAGGGGGGAGGAATGAGCAGTTCTTC. As protein: CASSQPRTGGRNEQFF. This chain uses TRBV3-1 (or the pseudogene TRBV3-2) with TRBJ2-1, with 10 bases identical to TRBD1. The CDR3 covers 16 residues. Germline V lookup: CDR1 LGHDT, CDR2 YNNKEL (reference sequence). Trimming cost V 2 bases and J 7 bases; bases outside gene matches: 8.

V is TRBV10-3 and J is TRBJ1-4; 8 bases are a match to TRBD1. J was trimmed by 7 bases and V by 4 bases; bases with no gene match: 5. The CDR3 covers 14 residues. Germline V gene data show CDR1 as ENHRY and CDR2 as SYGVKD. CDR3 loop: CAISAGGAGEKLFF. In DNA form, the CDR3 reads TGTGCCATCAGTGCAGGGGGCGCAGGTGAAAAACTGTTTTTT.

The chain recombines TRBV28 with TRBJ1-2; TRBD1 aligns across 7 bases. The CDR3 covers 11 residues. With V trimmed by 7 bases and J by 4 bases, 0 bases remained unmatched. In germline, CDR1 is MDHEN, CDR2 SYDVKM. CDR3 nucleotides: TGTGCCAGCACAGGGGGCTATGGCTACACCTTC. As protein: CASTGGYGYTF.

The chain employs TRBV6-4 and TRBJ1-5; D is uncertain. V lost 6 bases and J lost 3, with 12 bases in between. CDR3 size: 14 residues. Germline values: CDR1 MRHNA, CDR2 SNTAGT. The CDR3 is CASRNLGYNQPQHF. DNA for the CDR3: TGTGCCAGCAGGAACTTGGGGTACAATCAGCCCCAGCATTTT.

The rearrangement joins TRBV3-1 (or the pseudogene TRBV3-2) to TRBJ2-2; D is uncertain. Trimming removed 0 bases at V and 3 bases at J, with 5 bases between. The germline V gene encodes CDR1 LGHDT and CDR2 YNNKEL (reference sequence). CDR3 size: 14 residues. The CDR3 reads CASSQDRYTGELFF. The CDR3 bases are TGTGCCAGCAGCCAAGACAGATACACCGGGGAGCTGTTTTTT.

The chain uses TRBV25-1 and TRBJ2-1, with TRBD2 matching 9 bases. There are 16 residues in the CDR3. Germline lookup yields CDR1 MGHDK and CDR2 SYGVNS. The J segment lost 6 bases and the V segment lost 2 bases, leaving 8 bases of the junction unmatched. CDR3 in amino acids: CASSEAGGRARNEQFF. CDR3 in DNA: TGTGCCAGCAGTGAAGCGGGCGGGAGGGCTCGCAATGAGCAGTTCTTC.

The CDR3 bases are TGTGCCAGCAGCGGCCGGGCCTTTGGCTACGAGCAGTACGTC. This translates into CASSGRAFGYEQYV. This chain connects TRBV5-8 to TRBJ2-7, with unresolved D. This CDR3 has 14 residues. CDR1 is SGHTS, CDR2 YDEGEE, per germline. Trimming removed 4 bases at V and 3 bases at J, with 14 bases between.

This sequence joins TRBV6-5 and TRBJ2-7, with 11 bases fitting TRBD2. Germline CDR1 and CDR2: MNHEY and SVGAGI. The CDR3 loop spans 15 amino acids. V lost 6 bases, J lost 1 base, and 5 bases stayed unmatched. For the CDR3, the DNA is TGTGCCAGCAGCAGTAGCGGGGGGGCTTCCTACGAGCAGTACGTC. This codes for CASSSSGGASYEQYV.

The chain combines TRBV20-1 with TRBJ2-6; D unresolved. V gave up 3 bases and J gave up 1 base, with 4 bases separating them. This CDR3 comprises 13 residues. The germline CDR1 and CDR2 sequences are DFQATT and SNEGSKA (reference sequence). For the CDR3, the DNA is TGCAGTGCTAGTAGATCTGGGGCCAACGTCCTGACTTTC. Translation: CSASRSGANVLTF.